The clone carrying this T cell receptor beta chain was found many times. What it binds is unknown. This specimen comes from a study of regulatory T cells in long-lasting Graves disease. Study-wide points: Preferential use of TRBV28, TRBJ1-2 and TRBJ2-5 was seen in persistent disease. Examination was confined to peripheral blood, excluding thyroid tissue.

This sample's time point: persistent/refractory GD, antithyroid drugs over 5 years with positive TRAb. RNA extracted from PBMCs served as the sequencing template. The CDR3 length is 15 residues. V lost 1 base and J 1 base, leaving 11 bases between the germline ends. Germline loops: CDR1 SGHNT, CDR2 YENEEA. According to the study, TCR beta libraries were built with iRepertoire HTBI primers and CDR3-region Arm-PCR. As processed by the authors: Sequenced samples collectively carried 62 TRBV and about 15 TRBJ segments. TCRdb passed the multiplex PCR reads through MiXCR, listing each CDR3 protein once. The V and J calls were determined by TCRdb, not by the authors. The table lists around 450,000 distinct CDR3 sequences, 20% to 25% of them singletons.

The source was peripheral blood mononuclear cells (PBMCs), collected when the disease was refractory, from a patient treated with antithyroid drugs. The chain links TRBV11-3 to TRBJ2-7; D may be TRBD1 (5 bases). This clonotype was obtained from a female donor with Graves disease. Here the CDR3 reads CASSLGVGASYEQYF. The CDR3 DNA is TGTGCCAGCAGCTTAGGGGTTGGGGCGTCCTACGAGCAGTACTTC.